The clone carrying this TCR beta chain was counted between two and nine times. With a J-beta primer mix and a sample-barcoded 5' primer, a second PCR ran roughly 7 to 11 cycles. TCRdb processed the 5' RACE reads anew with MiXCR; each CDR3 protein has one entry. This sample has about 780,000 distinct CDR3 sequences, with 46% found just once. This record comes from a study of blood T cells in healthy people across ages. The CDR3 length is 16 residues. Germline CDR1 is MGHDK and CDR2 is SYGVNS. V lost 5 bases and J lost 2, with 17 bases in between. V gene TRBV25-1 combines with J gene TRBJ2-3; D gene uncertain. The sequence was collected from a man of 80 years or more in good health. The specimen sequenced was blood. The CDR3 sequence: CASSTNLMGYTDTQYF. Written as DNA, the CDR3 is TGTGCCAGCAGTACCAATCTGATGGGTTACACAGATACGCAGTATTTT.